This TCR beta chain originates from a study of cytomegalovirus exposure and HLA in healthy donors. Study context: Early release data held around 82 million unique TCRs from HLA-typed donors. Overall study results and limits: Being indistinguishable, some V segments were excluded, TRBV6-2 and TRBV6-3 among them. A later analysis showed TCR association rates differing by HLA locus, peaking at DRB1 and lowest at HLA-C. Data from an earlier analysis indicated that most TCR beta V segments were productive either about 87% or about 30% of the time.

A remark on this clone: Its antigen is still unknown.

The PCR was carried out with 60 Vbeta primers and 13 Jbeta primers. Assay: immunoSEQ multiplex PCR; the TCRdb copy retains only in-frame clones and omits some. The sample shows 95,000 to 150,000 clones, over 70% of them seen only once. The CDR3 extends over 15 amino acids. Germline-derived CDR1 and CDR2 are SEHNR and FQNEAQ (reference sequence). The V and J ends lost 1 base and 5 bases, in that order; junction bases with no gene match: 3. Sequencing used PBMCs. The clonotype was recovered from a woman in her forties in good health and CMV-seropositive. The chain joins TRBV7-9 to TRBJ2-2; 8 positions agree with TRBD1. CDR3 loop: CASSLGQGMTGELFF. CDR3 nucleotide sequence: TGTGCCAGCAGCTTAGGACAGGGGATGACCGGGGAGCTGTTTTTT.